The 23 T cell receptor beta chains below were found in one sample sequenced in a study of T cells in localized non-small cell lung cancer. Generated by immunoSEQ multiplex PCR, the TCRdb table keeps only in-frame clones and is missing some. The top ten hold approximately 4% of the sample, which has approximately 83,000 clones, around 90% seen once. Here the sequenced sample was PBMCs, taken before any cancer treatment. These receptors all stem from a woman between 35 and 75 years old with stage II squamous cell lung carcinoma.

The chain has TRBV19 and TRBJ1-1; TRBD1 is a possible D gene (5 bases). Deletions cut 3 bases from V and 5 bases from J, with 7 bases between. Germline loops: CDR1 LNHDA, CDR2 SQIVND (reference sequence). The CDR3 has 12 amino acids. The CDR3 coding sequence is TGTGCCAGTAGTATGGGGCGGACTGAAGCTTTCTTT. Residues: CASSMGRTEAFF.

The chain employs TRBV4-1 and TRBJ2-1; D ambiguous. Germline CDR1 and CDR2: MGHRA and YSYEKL. V shed 1 base and J shed 0 bases, with 7 bases lying between them. The CDR3 totals 15 residues. The CDR3 region is CASSQAPNSYNEQFF. DNA of the CDR3: TGCGCCAGCAGCCAAGCTCCTAACTCCTACAATGAGCAGTTCTTC.

A single count supports this clone. The chain carries TRBV6-5 and TRBJ1-1; 7 bases are a match to TRBD1. The germline V gene has CDR1 MNHEY and CDR2 SVGAGI. V dropped 8 bases and J dropped 2; count of bases not matched to a gene: 11. This CDR3 is 15 amino acids long. CDR3 sequence: CASQSRQGGNTEAFF. The CDR3 region has the DNA TGTGCCAGCCAGTCACGACAGGGTGGCAACACTGAAGCTTTCTTT.

This chain joins TRBV28 and TRBJ1-1; no clear D gene. This CDR3 has 14 residues. Trimming left V 4 bases short and J 0 bases short, with 9 bases between. From germline, CDR1 is MDHEN and CDR2 SYDVKM. This CDR3 reads CASSSTEMNTEAFF. The CDR3 DNA is TGTGCCAGCAGTTCGACGGAAATGAACACTGAAGCTTTCTTT.

For the CDR3, the DNA is TGCGCCAGCAGCTTCGGCATACAAGAGACCCAGTACTTC. Its translation: CASSFGIQETQYF. The chain combines TRBV5-1 with TRBJ2-5, with unresolved D. Germline V gene lookup returns CDR1 SGHRS and CDR2 YFSETQ. V was cut by 2 bases and J by 2 bases, with 7 bases left in between. This CDR3 spans 13 amino acids.

V is TRBV28 and J is TRBJ1-6; D remains ambiguous. Per the germline V gene, CDR1 is MDHEN and CDR2 is SYDVKM. CDR3 size: 13 residues. V gave up 5 bases and J gave up 4 bases, with 6 bases separating them. CDR3 amino acids: CASSGPYNSPLHF. The CDR3 DNA reads as TGTGCCAGCAGTGGACCTTATAATTCACCCCTCCACTTT.

This chain uses TRBV11-3 with TRBJ2-7, with 8 bases fitting TRBD2. Germline trimming cut 5 bases from V and 0 bases from J; bases unmatched to any gene: 3. The CDR3 length is 14 residues. CDR1 SGHNT and CDR2 YENEEA come from the germline V gene. CDR3 nucleotides: TGTGCCAGCAGCGTAACTAGCGGCTCCTACGAGCAGTACTTC. Residues: CASSVTSGSYEQYF.

The J gene is TRBJ2-3, the V gene TRBV7-9, with 10 bases that match TRBD2. The CDR3 length is 16 residues. Per the germline V gene, CDR1 is SEHNR and CDR2 is FQNEAQ (reference sequence). Losses at the gene ends were 5 bases for V and 2 bases for J; bases not matched to a gene: 7. The CDR3 spells CASSPGLASITDTQYF. The CDR3 DNA follows: TGTGCCAGCAGCCCGGGACTAGCGAGCATCACAGATACGCAGTATTTT.

J is TRBJ2-3 and V is TRBV5-1, with 15 nucleotides matching TRBD2. The CDR3 has 19 amino acids. J lost 0 bases, V lost 3 bases, and 8 bases had no gene match. CDR1 and CDR2 from the germline V gene are SGHRS and YFSETQ. The CDR3 sequence is CASSSAGTSGRSSTDTQYF. In nucleotides, the CDR3 is TGCGCCAGCAGCTCTGCCGGGACTAGCGGGAGGTCGAGCACAGATACGCAGTATTTT.

The V and J genes are TRBV6-6 and TRBJ1-6; 7 bases agree with TRBD1. The CDR3 runs to 14 residues. V was clipped by 11 bases and J by 5 bases; unmatched bases: 9. Germline loops: CDR1 MNHNY, CDR2 SVGAGI (reference sequence). CDR3 DNA: TGTGCCGTGAGACAGGGAGAAAATAATTCACCCCTCCACTTT. Translating it yields CAVRQGENNSPLHF.

The chain is built from TRBV27 and TRBJ2-3; 13 bases align to TRBD2. This CDR3 contains 16 residues. From germline, CDR1 is MNHEY and CDR2 SMNVEV (reference sequence). V lost 3 bases to trimming and J lost 1 base; unmatched junction nucleotides: 1. The CDR3 reads CASSLTSGGRTDTQYF. CDR3 nucleotides: TGTGCCAGCAGTTTGACTAGCGGGGGGCGCACAGATACGCAGTATTTT.

The rearrangement links TRBV7-6 to TRBJ1-1; TRBD1 matches at 8 bases. This CDR3 is 15 amino acids long. With V trimmed by 8 bases and J by 6 bases, 14 bases remained unmatched. Germline CDR1 reads SGHVS; CDR2 reads FNYEAQ. The CDR3 coding sequence is TGTGCCAGCGGAAAGGAGGGGACAGGACCCTCTGAAGCTTTCTTT. Its translation: CASGKEGTGPSEAFF. The full variable domain, completed using reference TRBV7-6 and TRBJ1-1, is GAGVSQSPRYKVTKRGQDVALRCDPISGHVSLYWYRQALGQGPEFLTYFNYEAQQDKSGLPNDRFSAERPEGSISTLTIQRTEQRDSAMYRCASGKEGTGPSEAFFGQGTRLTVV.

This clone appeared a single time. The rearrangement joins TRBV6-5 to TRBJ1-2; D may be TRBD1 (5 bases). The V and J ends lost 5 bases and 0 bases respectively, with 13 bases between them. The CDR3 is 15 residues long. Per germline, CDR1 MNHEY and CDR2 SVGAGI. The CDR3 here is CASSPGDRSNYGYTF. The DNA for the CDR3 is TGTGCCAGCAGTCCCGGGGACCGTTCTAACTATGGCTACACCTTC.

V gene TRBV14 combines with J gene TRBJ2-1; 12 bases match TRBD2. Per germline, CDR1 SGHDN and CDR2 FVKESK. Trimming at V came to 1 base and at J to 9 bases, leaving 19 bases not matched to a gene. CDR3 length equals 20 residues. CDR3 nucleotide sequence: TGTGCCAGCAGCCAAGTTACCTTTACGAGGACTAGCGGGACTTTGGGTGAGCAGTTCTTC. It translates to CASSQVTFTRTSGTLGEQFF.

This chain uses TRBV19 with TRBJ2-7; D unresolved. The CDR3 is 14 residues long. Trimming removed 3 bases from V and 0 bases from J, with 9 bases in between. CDR1 is LNHDA, CDR2 SQIVND, per germline (reference sequence). The CDR3 DNA reads as TGTGCCAGTAGTATGAGTCTTAGCTCCTACGAGCAGTACTTC. This sequence encodes CASSMSLSSYEQYF.

This chain uses TRBV27 with TRBJ2-2; D is unresolved. Trimming stripped 1 base from V and 3 bases from J, with 6 bases between. The CDR3 is 14 amino acids. CDR1 is MNHEY and CDR2 is SMNVEV in the germline V gene (reference sequence). For the CDR3, the DNA is TGTGCCAGCAGTTTATGGCGGTACACCGGGGAGCTGTTTTTT. Protein sequence: CASSLWRYTGELFF.

The chain combines TRBV18 with TRBJ1-1; D possibly corresponds to TRBD1 (5 bases). The V and J ends lost 3 bases and 4 bases respectively, with 15 bases between them. The V gene's germline CDR1 is KGHSH and CDR2 LQKENI. CDR3 size: 15 residues. CDR3 DNA sequence: TGTGCCAGCTCACCCTTGGACCCAGGGAGCACTGAAGCTTTCTTT. Translated, it gives CASSPLDPGSTEAFF.

This clone came up a few times. The J gene is TRBJ1-3, the V gene TRBV28, with 8 nucleotides matching TRBD1. The J segment lost 5 bases and the V segment lost 4 bases, leaving 7 bases of the junction unmatched. CDR1 is MDHEN, CDR2 SYDVKM, per germline. The CDR3 runs to 15 residues. The CDR3 DNA sequence: TGTGCCAGCAGTTCACGACAGGGGTTGAGAAACACCATATATTTT. It specifies CASSSRQGLRNTIYF. The full variable domain, completed using reference TRBV28 and TRBJ1-3, is DVKVTQSSRYLVKRTGEKVFLECVQDMDHENMFWYRQDPGLGLRLIYFSYDVKMKEKGDIPEGYSVSREKKERFSLILESASTNQTSMYLCASSSRQGLRNTIYFGEGSWLTVV.

The chain combines TRBV19 with TRBJ1-2; the D gene is possibly TRBD1 (5 bases). The CDR3 spans 15 residues. Trimming pared 3 bases from V and 4 bases from J, leaving 15 bases between. The germline V gene has CDR1 LNHDA and CDR2 SQIVND (reference sequence). Here the CDR3 DNA reads TGTGCCAGTAGTATCAGGGCCGGTAGGGGCTATGGCTACACCTTC. The encoded protein is CASSIRAGRGYGYTF. The complete variable domain, with remaining parts taken from reference TRBV19 and TRBJ1-2, reads DGGITQSPKYLFRKEGQNVTLSCEQNLNHDAMYWYRQDPGQGLRLIYYSQIVNDFQKGDIAEGYSVSREKKESFPLTVTSAQKNPTAFYLCASSIRAGRGYGYTFGSGTRLTVV.

This rearrangement joins TRBV4-1 to TRBJ1-1, with 9 nucleotides matching TRBD1. J lost 3 bases, V lost 2 bases, and 7 bases had no gene match. This CDR3 comprises 16 residues. Per the germline V gene, CDR1 is MGHRA and CDR2 is YSYEKL. The CDR3 sequence: CASSQPRTGADTEAFF. The DNA of the CDR3 is TGCGCCAGCAGCCAACCCCGGACAGGGGCTGACACTGAAGCTTTCTTT.

V gene TRBV7-8 combines with J gene TRBJ1-5; perhaps TRBD1 as D (5 bases). The CDR3 extends over 16 amino acids. Germline V gives CDR1 SGHVS, CDR2 FQNEAQ. The V gene lost 4 bases and the J gene lost 4 bases, with 17 bases spanning the gap. The CDR3 DNA reads TGTGCCAGCAGCTCACGGGAGGGGATGCGGAATCAGCCCCAGCATTTT. Amino acid sequence: CASSSREGMRNQPQHF. Looking up the rest from reference TRBV7-8 and TRBJ1-5 gives the full variable domain: GAGVSQSPRYKVAKRGQDVALRCDPISGHVSLFWYQQALGQGPEFLTYFQNEAQLDKSGLPSDRFFAERPEGSVSTLKIQRTQQEDSAVYLCASSSREGMRNQPQHFGDGTRLSIL.

Here the CDR3 reads CASSVGAGASQPQHF. CDR3 in DNA: TGTGCCAGCAGCGTAGGTGCAGGGGCGTCTCAGCCCCAGCATTTT. The V call is TRBV9, the J call TRBJ1-5; D is possibly TRBD1 (6 bases). Trimming took off 0 bases at V and 6 bases at J, with 13 bases between the two ends. Germline loops: CDR1 SGDLS, CDR2 YYNGEE. The CDR3 loop spans 15 amino acids.

The gene calls are TRBV28 and TRBJ2-7; tentatively, D is TRBD1 (5 bases). The CDR3 runs 12 residues. V lost 3 bases and J lost 4, with 7 bases in between. Germline V lookup: CDR1 MDHEN, CDR2 SYDVKM. Here the CDR3 DNA reads TGTGCCAGCAGTTTCGGACAATACGAGCAGTACTTC. Its protein is CASSFGQYEQYF.